This T cell receptor beta chain comes out of a study of T cells in Graves' hyperthyroidism and ophthalmopathy. This clonotype has a count of ten or more. The CDR3 extends over 15 amino acids. Trimming removed 3 bases from V and 1 base from J, with 15 bases in between. From germline, CDR1 is GTSNPN and CDR2 SVGIG (reference sequence). Amplification yielded TCR beta CDR3 regions, with RNA transcripts as the source. Carried out on the TCR CDR3, a first-round RT-PCR used the HTBI primer set. TCRdb itself ran the multiplex PCR reads through MiXCR, one entry per CDR3 protein. This table holds more than 650,000 distinct CDR3 sequences, about 15% found once.

The material sequenced was blood. The TCR originated in a woman younger than 35 with Graves' hyperthyroidism. V gene TRBV30 combines with J gene TRBJ1-1; no reliable D call. This CDR3 reads CAWRPQIIRNTEAFF. The CDR3 DNA is TGTGCCTGGAGACCCCAGATAATAAGGAACACTGAAGCTTTCTTT.